The clone carrying this T cell receptor (beta chain) occurred many times. The antigen remains unidentified. Patients aged 18 to 65 had newly diagnosed hyperthyroidism of under 2 months' duration. Amplification of TCR beta CDR3 regions used RNA as the template. When the TCR CDR3 underwent first-round RT-PCR, the HTBI primer set was used. TCRdb processed the multiplex PCR reads anew with MiXCR; each CDR3 protein has one entry. The table shows about 99,000 distinct CDR3 sequences, with roughly 44% occurring only once. These data belong to a study of T cells in Graves' hyperthyroidism and ophthalmopathy. Study background: The blood sample was taken at first diagnosis, before treatment began.

Findings of the study overall: Most thyroid clonotypes with frequency above 0.001 were detected in blood.

Germline V gene lookup returns CDR1 DFQATT and CDR2 SNEGSKA (reference sequence). V trimming: 1 base; J trimming: 10 bases; junction bases outside the gene matches: 8. The CDR3 is made up of 13 amino acids. Specimen: blood. This chain joins TRBV20-1 and TRBJ1-1; TRBD1 matches 8 bases. The sequence came from a man aged 35 to 55 with Graves' hyperthyroidism. The CDR3 nucleotides read TGCAGTGCTAGAGCTCTGGACAGGGAGGGAGCTTTCTTT. Its protein product is CSARALDREGAFF.